This is a list of T cell receptor beta chains from one sample in a study of a mutant IDH1 vaccine in newly diagnosed glioma. Sequenced by immunoSEQ multiplex PCR; TCRdb stores in-frame clones only, minus some. Found here are approximately 92,000 clones, roughly 78% of them singletons; the top ten hold 6% to 8%. Material: PBMCs, obtained from a glioma patient treated with radiotherapy, temozolomide or both. Receptors originate from a man aged 35-49 years with glioma. Each CDR3 is given with its conserved first and last residue. The order of the fields is CDR3 protein, CDR3 DNA, J gene, V gene, D gene, clone size. A D gene is named only where the DNA matches it firmly. Rows give clone size only sometimes, using once, few, many, or a class for an expanded clone.

CDR3 protein: CASSSSTGAAGELFF
CDR3 DNA: TGTGCCAGCAGCTCGTCGACTGGGGCGGCCGGGGAGCTGTTTTTT
J gene: TRBJ2-2
V gene: TRBV11-3
D gene: -
clone size: -

CDR3 protein: CAWSHDNGNQPQHF
CDR3 DNA: TGTGCCTGGAGTCACGACAACGGAAATCAGCCCCAGCATTTT
J gene: TRBJ1-5
V gene: TRBV30
D gene: -
clone size: -

CDR3 protein: CASTSELRFQGGYTF
CDR3 DNA: TGTGCCAGCACCTCCGAATTAAGATTTCAGGGTGGCTACACCTTC
J gene: TRBJ1-2
V gene: TRBV6-5
D gene: -
clone size: -

CDR3 protein: CAWSDMKNTEAFF
CDR3 DNA: TGTGCCTGGAGTGACATGAAGAACACTGAAGCTTTCTTT
J gene: TRBJ1-1
V gene: TRBV30
D gene: -
clone size: few

CDR3 protein: CASSSRQGARYEQYF
CDR3 DNA: TGTGCCAGCAGCTCGAGACAGGGGGCGCGGTACGAGCAGTACTTC
J gene: TRBJ2-7
V gene: TRBV7-9
D gene: TRBD1
clone size: -

CDR3 protein: CASSYSQNQPQHF
CDR3 DNA: TGTGCCAGCAGTTACTCCCAAAATCAGCCCCAGCATTTT
J gene: TRBJ1-5
V gene: TRBV6-5
D gene: -
clone size: -

CDR3 protein: CAWSVTSRYEQFF
CDR3 DNA: TGTGCCTGGAGTGTAACTAGCAGGTATGAGCAGTTCTTC
J gene: TRBJ2-1
V gene: TRBV30
D gene: -
clone size: -

CDR3 protein: CAISGASVSEQYF
CDR3 DNA: TGTGCCATCAGTGGGGCTAGCGTGAGCGAGCAGTACTTC
J gene: TRBJ2-7
V gene: TRBV10-3
D gene: -
clone size: -

CDR3 protein: CASSSRGPPAYEQYF
CDR3 DNA: TGTGCCAGCAGTTCCAGGGGGCCCCCCGCCTACGAGCAGTACTTC
J gene: TRBJ2-7
V gene: TRBV2
D gene: TRBD1
clone size: -

CDR3 protein: CASSDLETQYF
CDR3 DNA: TGTGCCAGCAGTGATCTAGAGACCCAGTACTTC
J gene: TRBJ2-5
V gene: TRBV25-1
D gene: -
clone size: -

CDR3 protein: CASSPKETSGGASDTQYF
CDR3 DNA: TGTGCCAGCTCACCAAAGGAAACTAGCGGGGGGGCCTCAGATACGCAGTATTTT
J gene: TRBJ2-3
V gene: TRBV18
D gene: TRBD2
clone size: -

CDR3 protein: CASSLGVTREQYF
CDR3 DNA: TGTGCCAGCAGCTTGGGGGTTACGCGCGAGCAGTACTTC
J gene: TRBJ2-7
V gene: TRBV5-6
D gene: -
clone size: -

CDR3 protein: CASSFKGREGLEQYF
CDR3 DNA: TGCGCCAGCAGCTTCAAAGGGCGGGAAGGGCTCGAGCAGTACTTC
J gene: TRBJ2-7
V gene: TRBV5-1
D gene: -
clone size: -

CDR3 protein: CASSPTKQGSEAFF
CDR3 DNA: TGTGCCAGTAGTCCGACGAAACAGGGGTCTGAAGCTTTCTTT
J gene: TRBJ1-1
V gene: TRBV19
D gene: TRBD1
clone size: few

CDR3 protein: CASSLVGGREETQYF
CDR3 DNA: TGTGCCAGCAGCTTAGTAGGGGGGCGCGAGGAGACCCAGTACTTC
J gene: TRBJ2-5
V gene: TRBV7-6
D gene: -
clone size: -

CDR3 protein: CASSLIGGTEAFF
CDR3 DNA: TGTGCCAGCAGTTTAATAGGGGGGACTGAAGCTTTCTTT
J gene: TRBJ1-1
V gene: TRBV28
D gene: -
clone size: -

CDR3 protein: CASSAPPGTQYF
CDR3 DNA: TGTGCCAGCAGCGCCCCTCCTGGTACGCAGTATTTT
J gene: TRBJ2-3
V gene: TRBV9
D gene: -
clone size: -

CDR3 protein: CASSGPGISNYGYTF
CDR3 DNA: TGTGCCAGCAGCGGCCCAGGGATTTCGAACTATGGCTACACCTTC
J gene: TRBJ1-2
V gene: TRBV9
D gene: -
clone size: -

CDR3 protein: CASSLWGGRAPLHF
CDR3 DNA: TGTGCCAGCAGTTTATGGGGGGGCAGGGCACCCCTCCACTTT
J gene: TRBJ1-6
V gene: TRBV28
D gene: -
clone size: -

CDR3 protein: CASSQEASGAYEQYF
CDR3 DNA: TGTGCCAGCAGCCAAGAGGCTAGCGGGGCCTACGAGCAGTACTTC
J gene: TRBJ2-7
V gene: TRBV7-9
D gene: TRBD2
clone size: -

CDR3 protein: CASSSGALNTEAFF
CDR3 DNA: TGTGCCAGCAGTTCAGGGGCCCTGAACACTGAAGCTTTCTTT
J gene: TRBJ1-1
V gene: TRBV28
D gene: -
clone size: -